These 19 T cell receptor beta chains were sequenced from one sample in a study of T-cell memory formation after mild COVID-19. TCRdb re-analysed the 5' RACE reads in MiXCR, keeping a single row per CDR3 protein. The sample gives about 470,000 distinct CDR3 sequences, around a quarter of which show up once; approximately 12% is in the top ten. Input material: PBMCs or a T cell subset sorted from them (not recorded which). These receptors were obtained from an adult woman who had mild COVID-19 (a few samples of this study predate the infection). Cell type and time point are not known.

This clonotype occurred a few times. The chain's CDR3 is CASNRLGAYNEQFF. CDR3 coding DNA: TGTGCCAGCAACAGGTTAGGTGCCTACAATGAGCAGTTCTTC. The rearrangement joins TRBV6-5 to TRBJ2-1; D possibly corresponds to TRBD1 (5 bases). CDR1 is MNHEY and CDR2 is SVGAGI in the germline V gene. Deletions cut 7 bases from V and 2 bases from J, with 12 bases between. There are 14 residues in the CDR3.

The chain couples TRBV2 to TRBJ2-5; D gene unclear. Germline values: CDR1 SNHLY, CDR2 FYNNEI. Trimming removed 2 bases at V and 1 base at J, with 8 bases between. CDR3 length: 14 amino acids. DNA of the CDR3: TGTGCCAGCAGTGAAACCCCAGTCCAAGAGACCCAGTACTTC. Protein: CASSETPVQETQYF. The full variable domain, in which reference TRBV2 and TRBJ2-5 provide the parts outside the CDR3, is EPEVTQTPSHQVTQMGQEVILRCVPISNHLYFYWYRQILGQKVEFLVSFYNNEISEKSEIFDDQFSVERPDGSNFTLKIRSTKLEDSAMYFCASSETPVQETQYFGPGTRLLVL.

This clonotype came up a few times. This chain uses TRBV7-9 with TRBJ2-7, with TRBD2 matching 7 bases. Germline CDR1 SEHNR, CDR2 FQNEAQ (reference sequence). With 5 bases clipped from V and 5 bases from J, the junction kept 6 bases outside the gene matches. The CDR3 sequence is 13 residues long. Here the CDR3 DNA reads TGTGCCAGCAGCCTTGCGGGGAGGGACGAGCAGTACTTC. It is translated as CASSLAGRDEQYF.

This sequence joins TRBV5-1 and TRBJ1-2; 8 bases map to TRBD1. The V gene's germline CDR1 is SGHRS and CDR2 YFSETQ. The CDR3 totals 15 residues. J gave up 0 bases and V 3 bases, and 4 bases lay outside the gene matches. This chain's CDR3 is CASSSNRGTNYGYTF. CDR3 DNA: TGCGCCAGCAGCTCTAACAGGGGGACTAACTATGGCTACACCTTC.

This CDR3 reads CATSDGPTTRSYNEQFF. The CDR3 coding sequence is TGTGCCACCAGTGATGGACCGACTACCCGCTCCTACAATGAGCAGTTCTTC. The rearrangement joins TRBV24-1 to TRBJ2-1, with TRBD2 as a possible D gene (5 bases). Between the trimmed V and J ends, which lost 3 bases and 0 bases, there was a span of 14 bases. Germline V lookup: CDR1 KGHDR, CDR2 SFDVKD. This CDR3 region has 17 residues.

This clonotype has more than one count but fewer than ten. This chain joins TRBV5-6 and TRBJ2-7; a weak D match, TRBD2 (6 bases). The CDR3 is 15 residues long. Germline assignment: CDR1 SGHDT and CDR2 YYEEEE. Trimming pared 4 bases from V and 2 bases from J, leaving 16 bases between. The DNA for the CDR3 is TGTGCCAGCAGCCAAGGTGGGAGGAAGACCTACGAGCAGTACTTC. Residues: CASSQGGRKTYEQYF.

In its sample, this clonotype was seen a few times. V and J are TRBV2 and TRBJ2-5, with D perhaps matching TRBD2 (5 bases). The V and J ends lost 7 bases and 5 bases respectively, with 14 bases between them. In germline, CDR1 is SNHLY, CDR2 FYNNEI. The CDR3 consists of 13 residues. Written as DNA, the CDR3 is TGTGCCAGCACTAGCCCGTCTTGGGAGACCCAGTACTTC. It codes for CASTSPSWETQYF.

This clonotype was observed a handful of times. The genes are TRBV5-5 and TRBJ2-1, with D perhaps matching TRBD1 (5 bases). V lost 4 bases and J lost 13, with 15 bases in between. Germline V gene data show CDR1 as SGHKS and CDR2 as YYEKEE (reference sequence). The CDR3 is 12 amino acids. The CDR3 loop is CASSLDTRPQFF. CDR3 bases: TGTGCCAGCAGCCTGGACACCCGTCCACAGTTCTTC.

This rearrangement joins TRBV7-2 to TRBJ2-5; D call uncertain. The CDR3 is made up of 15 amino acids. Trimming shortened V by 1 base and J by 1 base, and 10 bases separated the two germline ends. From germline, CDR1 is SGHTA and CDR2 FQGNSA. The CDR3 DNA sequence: TGTGCCAGCAGCTTAGTGGGGATGATCCAAGAGACCCAGTACTTC. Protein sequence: CASSLVGMIQETQYF.

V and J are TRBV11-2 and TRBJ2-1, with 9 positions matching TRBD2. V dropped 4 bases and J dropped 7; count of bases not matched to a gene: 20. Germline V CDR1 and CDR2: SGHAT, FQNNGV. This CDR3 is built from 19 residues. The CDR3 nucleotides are TGTGCCAGCAGCTCCCCCCGGGGTAGCGGGAGTCGGGGGGGGAATGAGCAGTTCTTC. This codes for CASSSPRGSGSRGGNEQFF.

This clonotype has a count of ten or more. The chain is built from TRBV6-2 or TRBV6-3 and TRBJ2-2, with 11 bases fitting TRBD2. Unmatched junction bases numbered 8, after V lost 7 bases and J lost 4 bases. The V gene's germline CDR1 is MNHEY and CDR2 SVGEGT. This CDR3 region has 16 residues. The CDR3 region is CASKELAGAGTGELFF. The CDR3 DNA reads TGTGCCAGCAAAGAACTAGCGGGAGCAGGCACCGGGGAGCTGTTTTTT.

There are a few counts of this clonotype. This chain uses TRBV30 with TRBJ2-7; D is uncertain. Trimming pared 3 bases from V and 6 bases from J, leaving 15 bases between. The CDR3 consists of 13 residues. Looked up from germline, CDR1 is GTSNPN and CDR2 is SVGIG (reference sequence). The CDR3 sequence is CAWRGQALVEQYF. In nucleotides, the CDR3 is TGTGCCTGGAGAGGTCAGGCCTTAGTCGAGCAGTACTTC.

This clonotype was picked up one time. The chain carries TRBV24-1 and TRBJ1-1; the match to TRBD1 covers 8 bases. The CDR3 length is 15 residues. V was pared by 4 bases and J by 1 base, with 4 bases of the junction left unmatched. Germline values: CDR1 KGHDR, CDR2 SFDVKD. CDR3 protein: CATSDTDRGNTEAFF. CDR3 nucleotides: TGTGCCACCAGTGACACCGACAGGGGGAACACTGAAGCTTTCTTT.

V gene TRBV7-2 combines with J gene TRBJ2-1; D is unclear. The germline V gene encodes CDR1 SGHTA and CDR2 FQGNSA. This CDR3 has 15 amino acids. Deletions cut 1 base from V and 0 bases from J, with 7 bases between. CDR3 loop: CASSLGFSSYNEQFF. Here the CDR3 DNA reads TGTGCCAGCAGCTTAGGATTTAGCTCCTACAATGAGCAGTTCTTC.

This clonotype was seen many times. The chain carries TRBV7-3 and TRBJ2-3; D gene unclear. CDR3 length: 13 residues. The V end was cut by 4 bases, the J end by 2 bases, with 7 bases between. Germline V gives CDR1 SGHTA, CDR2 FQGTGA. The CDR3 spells CASSSPNTDTQYF. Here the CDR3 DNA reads TGTGCCAGCAGCTCCCCGAACACAGATACGCAGTATTTT.

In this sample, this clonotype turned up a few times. The CDR3 spells CASSQEVRRTEAFF. For the CDR3, the DNA is TGTGCCAGCAGCCAAGAAGTCCGCAGGACTGAAGCTTTCTTT. The V and J genes are TRBV14 and TRBJ1-1; no clear D. Germline values: CDR1 SGHDN, CDR2 FVKESK. With 0 bases removed from V and 5 bases from J, the gap between germline ends came to 10 bases. CDR3 length equals 14 residues.

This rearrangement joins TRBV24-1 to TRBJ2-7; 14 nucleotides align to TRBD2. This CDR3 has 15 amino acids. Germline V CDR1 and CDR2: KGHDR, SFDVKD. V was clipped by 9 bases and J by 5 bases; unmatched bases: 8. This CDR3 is CATAPGLAGANEQYF. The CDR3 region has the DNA TGTGCCACCGCTCCGGGACTAGCGGGAGCCAACGAGCAGTACTTC.

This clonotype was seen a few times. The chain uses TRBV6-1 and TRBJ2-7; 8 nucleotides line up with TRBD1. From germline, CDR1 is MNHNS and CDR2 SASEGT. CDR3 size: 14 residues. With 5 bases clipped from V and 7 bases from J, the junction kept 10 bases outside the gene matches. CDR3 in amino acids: CASSLHGQGWEQYF. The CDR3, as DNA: TGTGCCAGCAGTCTACACGGACAGGGATGGGAGCAGTACTTC.

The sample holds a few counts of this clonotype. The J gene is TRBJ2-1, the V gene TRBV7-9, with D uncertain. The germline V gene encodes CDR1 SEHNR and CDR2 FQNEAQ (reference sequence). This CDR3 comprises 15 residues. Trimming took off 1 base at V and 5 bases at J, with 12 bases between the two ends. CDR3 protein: CASSLVGGIDNEQFF. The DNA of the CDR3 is TGTGCCAGCAGCTTAGTGGGCGGCATCGACAATGAGCAGTTCTTC.